This T cell receptor (beta chain) was captured in a study of vaccination effects on CD4 cells after COVID-19. Study background: Samples came from two convalescent patients 16 days and one week before vaccination.

Findings of the study overall: Small numbers of convalescent patients limited the study. It also lacked early post-infection timepoints.

Trimming cost V 4 bases and J 5 bases; bases outside gene matches: 10. CDR3 length: 15 residues. Germline assignment: CDR1 SEHNR and CDR2 FQNEAQ (reference sequence). Sequencing used immunoSEQ multiplex PCR; TCRdb keeps in-frame clones, though not all of them. The sample yields 30,000 to 35,000 clones, about 69% seen once. Before sequencing took place, the ViraFEST assay used viral peptide pools to expand antigen-specific CD4+ T cells. The culture ran for roughly ten days before CD4+ T cells were isolated. SARS-CoV-2 infected the person between March and December 2020, as confirmed by PCR. The culture medium for around 2 million PBMC per well included around 9.3 IU/ml IL-2 and about 9.9 ug/ml peptides. This clone was detected a few times. Its target is not known.

The source material was CD4+ T cells from PBMCs cultured with a peptide pool, sampled before COVID-19 vaccination. V gene TRBV7-9 combines with J gene TRBJ1-2; 7 bases are shared with TRBD1. This TCR derives from a human donor who had a prior SARS-CoV-2 infection. The CDR3 is CASSSRAGQIYGYTF. In nucleotides, the CDR3 is TGTGCCAGCAGCTCTCGCGCGGGACAGATATATGGCTACACCTTC.